This passage covers 8 T cell receptor beta chains from one sample sequenced in a study of memory CD4+ T cells and cytomegalovirus serostatus. Single viable CD3+CD4+CD8-CD45RO+ cells were sorted as the memory CD4+ T cells. Sequencing was performed with immunoSEQ multiplex PCR; in TCRdb, only in-frame clones are kept and a portion is missing. The sample includes some 57,000 clones, over 75% of them seen just once. The sample comprised memory CD4+ T cells from blood. The receptors here all came from an adult in good health and CMV-seronegative.

The chain links TRBV19 to TRBJ1-1, with no clear D. The CDR3 has 15 residues. CDR1 is LNHDA, CDR2 SQIVND, per germline (reference sequence). V gave up 3 bases and J gave up 4 bases, with 15 bases separating them. CDR3 DNA sequence: TGTGCCAGTAGTATGCCTAGGGTAGAGGGCACTGAAGCTTTCTTT. Translating it yields CASSMPRVEGTEAFF.

This sequence joins TRBV5-1 and TRBJ1-2, with a weak D call TRBD1 (5 bases). Trimming took off 4 bases at V and 2 bases at J, with 9 bases between the two ends. Germline V lookup: CDR1 SGHRS, CDR2 YFSETQ. The CDR3 sequence is 13 residues long. The CDR3: CASSPGLNYGYTF. The CDR3 nucleotides read TGCGCCAGCAGCCCGGGACTAAACTATGGCTACACCTTC.

The J gene is TRBJ2-2, the V gene TRBV4-2, with no clear D. Germline CDR1 reads LGHNA; CDR2 reads YNFKEQ. The V gene lost 0 bases and the J gene lost 6 bases, with 8 bases spanning the gap. The CDR3 consists of 14 residues. As DNA, the CDR3 is TGTGCCAGCAGCCAAGACCTCCAGCCCGGGGAGCTGTTTTTT. This translates into CASSQDLQPGELFF.

The rearrangement uses TRBV21-1 and TRBJ1-1. TRBV21-1 is designated a pseudogene. The CDR3 is 14 amino acids. The CDR3 loop reads CASSPRSMNTEAFF. CDR3 bases: TGTGCCAGCAGCCCCCGGTCCATGAACACTGAAGCTTTCTTT.

The chain has TRBV27 and TRBJ2-5, with 8 positions matching TRBD1. V lost 5 bases, J lost 2 bases, and 4 bases stayed unmatched. Germline values: CDR1 MNHEY, CDR2 SMNVEV (reference sequence). The CDR3 is made up of 14 amino acids. The CDR3 DNA reads TGTGCCAGCAGTCGGACAGGGTGGCAAGAGACCCAGTACTTC. Its translation is CASSRTGWQETQYF.

This clone is judged medium-sized. The chain couples TRBV2 to TRBJ2-2; 7 bases agree with TRBD2. This CDR3 has 14 residues. V shed 8 bases, J shed 13 bases, and the junction held 16 bases outside the gene matches. Germline-derived CDR1 and CDR2 are SNHLY and FYNNEI. The CDR3 nucleotides read TGTGCCAGCTCCGAGCGGGGAGAAATCGGTGCGCTGTTTTTT. Its protein product is CASSERGEIGALFF. Full variable domain (missing parts from reference TRBV2 and TRBJ2-2): EPEVTQTPSHQVTQMGQEVILRCVPISNHLYFYWYRQILGQKVEFLVSFYNNEISEKSEIFDDQFSVERPDGSNFTLKIRSTKLEDSAMYFCASSERGEIGALFFGEGSRLTVL.

The CDR3: CASSLIFPNYGYTF. The CDR3 DNA follows: TGTGCCAGCAGCTTAATTTTCCCGAACTATGGCTACACCTTC. V and J are TRBV5-8 and TRBJ1-2; D ambiguous. CDR1 and CDR2 from the germline V gene are SGHTS and YDEGEE. The CDR3 extends over 14 amino acids. Deletions cut 2 bases from V and 2 bases from J, with 10 bases between.

This chain uses TRBV4-2 with TRBJ2-5, with TRBD2 identical over 16 bases. The germline CDR1 and CDR2 sequences are LGHNA and YNFKEQ. This CDR3 region has 18 residues. The junction had 4 bases not matched to a gene; V was cut back by 3 bases and J by 0 bases. The CDR3 loop is CASSQAGLAGGYQETQYF. CDR3 sequence (DNA): TGTGCCAGCAGCCAGGCGGGACTAGCGGGGGGGTACCAAGAGACCCAGTACTTC.